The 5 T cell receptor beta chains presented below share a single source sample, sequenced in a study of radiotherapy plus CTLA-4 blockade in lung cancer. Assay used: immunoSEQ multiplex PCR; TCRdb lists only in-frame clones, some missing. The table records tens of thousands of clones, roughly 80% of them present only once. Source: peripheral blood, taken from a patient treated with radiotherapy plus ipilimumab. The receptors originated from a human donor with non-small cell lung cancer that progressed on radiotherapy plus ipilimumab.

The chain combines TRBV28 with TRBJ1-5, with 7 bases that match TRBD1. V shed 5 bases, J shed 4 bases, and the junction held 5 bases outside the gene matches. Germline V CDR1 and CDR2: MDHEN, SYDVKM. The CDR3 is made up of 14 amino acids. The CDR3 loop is CASSRRQGNQPQHF. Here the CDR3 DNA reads TGTGCCAGCAGTCGCCGACAGGGTAATCAGCCCCAGCATTTT.

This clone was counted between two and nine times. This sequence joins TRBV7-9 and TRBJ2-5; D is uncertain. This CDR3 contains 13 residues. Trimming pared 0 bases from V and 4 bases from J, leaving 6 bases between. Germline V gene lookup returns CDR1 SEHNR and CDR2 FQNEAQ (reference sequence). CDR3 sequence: CASSLAGLETQYF. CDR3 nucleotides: TGTGCCAGCAGCTTAGCAGGGTTAGAGACCCAGTACTTC.

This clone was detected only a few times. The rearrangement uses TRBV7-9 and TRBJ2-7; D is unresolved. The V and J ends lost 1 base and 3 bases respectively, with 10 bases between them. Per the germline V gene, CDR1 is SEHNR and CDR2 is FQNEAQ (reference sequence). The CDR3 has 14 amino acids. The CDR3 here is CASSLEESSYEQYV. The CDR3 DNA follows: TGTGCCAGCAGCTTAGAAGAGAGTAGCTACGAGCAGTACGTC.

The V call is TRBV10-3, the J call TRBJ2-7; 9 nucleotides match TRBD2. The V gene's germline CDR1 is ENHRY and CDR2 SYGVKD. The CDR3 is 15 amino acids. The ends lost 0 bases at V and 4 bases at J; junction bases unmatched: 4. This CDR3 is CAISESVLAGYEQYF. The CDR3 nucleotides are TGTGCCATCAGTGAGTCGGTTCTAGCGGGATACGAGCAGTACTTC.

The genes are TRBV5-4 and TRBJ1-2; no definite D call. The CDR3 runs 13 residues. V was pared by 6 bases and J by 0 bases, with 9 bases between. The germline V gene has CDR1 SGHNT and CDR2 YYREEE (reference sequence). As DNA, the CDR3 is TGTGCCAGCACCCACCGTTCTAACTATGGCTACACCTTC. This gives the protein CASTHRSNYGYTF.